A single T cell receptor beta chain is shown here with its context. The sample is drawn from a study of OX40 agonist ivuxolimab in advanced cancers. Across the whole study: Prior therapy, whether anti-PD-1, anti-PD-L1 or anti-CTLA-4, was allowed, and roughly 40% had some.

The method was immunoSEQ multiplex PCR; TCRdb's version includes in-frame clones alone and lacks a portion of them. Of roughly 100,000 clones listed, approximately 87% are singletons. V dropped 0 bases and J dropped 4; count of bases not matched to a gene: 2. CDR1 is GTSNPN and CDR2 is SVGIG in the germline V gene (reference sequence). The CDR3 has 15 residues. The chain is built from TRBV30 and TRBJ2-5; 13 nucleotides line up with TRBD2. The sequencing here drew on CD4+ or CD8+ T cells sorted from blood, taken in a trial of the OX40 agonist ivuxolimab. This clonotype was obtained from an adult with an advanced solid tumor such as melanoma, head and neck, liver or kidney cancer. The CDR3 spells CAWSVGTSGAETQYF. The CDR3 DNA sequence: TGTGCCTGGAGTGTAGGGACTAGCGGGGCAGAGACCCAGTACTTC.